This entry concerns a single TCR beta chain. Reverse transcription used roughly 0.45 to 1 ug RNA and random hexamers. TCR beta CDR3 was amplified by immunoSEQ multiplex PCR. This amplification extended across 54 Vbeta and 13 Jbeta segments. TCRdb reprocessed the immunoSEQ multiplex PCR reads via MiXCR and lists one record per CDR3 protein. The sample lists about 430,000 distinct CDR3 sequences; more than 80% were seen once. This entry belongs to a study of CD8 T cells in Susac syndrome. The patients who served as multiple sclerosis controls were treatment-naive and had stable or active relapsing-remitting disease that fulfilled the revised McDonald criteria. TEMRA cells were FACS-enriched, unlike CD8+ and CD4+ T cells, which were negatively isolated. The sequence derives from a human donor with multiple sclerosis. The material sequenced was CD8+ T cells from PBMCs.

Written as DNA, the CDR3 is TGTGCCAGCAGCCCGGGACTAGCATACCAAGAGACCCAGTACTTC. Translating it yields CASSPGLAYQETQYF. This chain connects TRBV7-3 to TRBJ2-5, with 9 bases aligning to TRBD2. The V gene's germline CDR1 is SGHTA and CDR2 FQGTGA. V lost 5 bases to trimming and J lost 0 bases; unmatched junction nucleotides: 4. This CDR3 region has 15 residues.